This note documents a single TCR beta chain sequence. No antigen is known for it. Qualities for individual bases were not recorded, and no much larger clone is one base off. TCRbeta CDR3 regions were amplified from genomic DNA by means of the immunoSEQ Assay, a bias-controlled multiplex PCR. As for how the authors treated the data: The number of nucleated cells in each sample was estimated from the amplification of reference gene primers within the assay. To quantify the absolute abundance of each unique TCRbeta CDR3 rearrangement, sequence reads were collapsed and filtered. For each sample, productive Simpson clonality was calculated as the square root of Simpson's diversity index over productive rearrangements. TCRdb limited this immuneACCESS table to in-frame rearrangements with V and J called. A share of clones is missing; checked studies link under half to unresolved V genes, and the rest is unexplained. V and J calls and clone size are those listed in that table; D and trimming were worked out from the DNA. For this sample the table gives 30,000 to 35,000 clones, of which more than 75% were detected only once. The top ten constitute roughly 7% of the sample.

The data belong to a study of blood T cell repertoires in COVID-19 (dated by TCRdb to the early 2020s). With regard to the full study: Samples from collaborators originated in the United States, Italy and Spain and spanned both the acute and convalescent phases of COVID-19. The dataset comprised deeply sampled blood TCRbeta repertoires from subjects exposed to, actively infected with, or recovered from COVID-19. Sample metadata almost always included a de-identified subject ID, COVID-19 status, age in years and sex. A freely available public database, intended as a resource for researchers studying the immune response to SARS-CoV-2, is where the repertoires were released. Where available, HLA class I and class II types were taken from metadata supplied by the sample provider and were not determined by assay-based typing. Samples were obtained from the ongoing ImmuneRACE study (first 160 participants) and from 1,254 subjects provided by 6 global collaborators. The material from the prospective study consisted of cDNA or gDNA derived from T cells, B-cell-depleted T cells, or PBMCs. The full study reports these points: Clinical and demographic metadata were provided uncurated, with the amount varying by source and participant.

In the germline V gene, CDR1 corresponds to SGHTS and CDR2 to YDEGEE. The germline ends are 16 bases apart after V is trimmed by 6 bases and J by 4 bases. The CDR3 runs 14 amino acids, cysteine and phenylalanine included. Just CDR3 DNA is preserved here, 42 bases in frame from base 1. Collaborating institutions collected whole blood in K2EDTA tubes following their own protocols. Collaborator samples were shipped for TCRbeta analysis as frozen whole blood, isolated PBMCs, or DNA extracted from either sample type. Material: peripheral blood. The clonotype originates from a woman aged 55-70 years with acute or convalescent COVID-19. This sequence uses TRBV5-8 and TRBJ1-1; the D gene cannot be resolved reliably. CDR3 loop: CASTKGRVGTEAFF. The DNA reads as follows: TGTGCCAGCACAAAAGGGAGGGTCGGCACTGAAGCTTTCTTT.